Included here is one T cell receptor beta chain sequence, with context. The V gene end was trimmed by 4 bases and the J gene end by 8 bases; junction bases not matched to a gene: 3. CDR1 is GTSNPN and CDR2 is SVGIG in the germline V gene (reference sequence). The CDR3 has 13 residues. The data stem from a study of blood T cell repertoires in COVID-19. Study as a whole: Samples representing acute and convalescent COVID-19 were sourced from the United States, Italy and Spain.

Clones were read by immunoSEQ multiplex PCR, and TCRdb kept only the in-frame ones, dropping some. This table has 180,000 or so clones, around nine tenths appearing once. Sequencing was carried out using peripheral blood. The receptor was derived from a man aged 40-49 years with acute or convalescent COVID-19. This chain uses TRBV30 with TRBJ2-1, with TRBD2 matching over 12 bases. The CDR3: CAWTSGGAYEQFF. CDR3 coding DNA: TGTGCCTGGACTAGCGGGGGGGCGTATGAGCAGTTCTTC.